This TCR beta chain was sequenced in a study of T cells after yellow fever vaccination. Study information: Fractions containing few cells were prepared with SMART-Seq v4 Ultra Low Input. Study-level findings and limits: Weaker, the secondary response peaked sooner, at day 5 versus 15. A small share of clonotypes appeared in both CD4 and CD8 compartments.

V was trimmed by 8 bases and J by 4 bases, leaving 16 bases between them. The CDR3 is 14 residues long. The germline CDR1 and CDR2 sequences are SNHLY and FYNNEI. Regarding this clonotype: What it binds is unknown.

MiXCR was run by TCRdb on the 5' RACE reads, yielding one entry per CDR3 protein. This sample has a few hundred thousand distinct CDR3 sequences, with 7% to 9% found just once. This TCR was recovered from a man aged 18 to 30 who received the YFV17D yellow fever vaccine. The genes are TRBV2 and TRBJ2-3; TRBD1 or TRBD2 may be the D gene (6 bases each). Material: PBMCs, obtained more than 40 days after the first yellow fever vaccination. CDR3 protein: CASVAGASADTQYF. CDR3 in DNA: TGTGCCAGCGTTGCAGGGGCTAGCGCAGATACGCAGTATTTT.